The clone carrying this T cell receptor beta chain has ten or more counts. The V end was cut by 8 bases, the J end by 0 bases, with 11 bases between. The CDR3 runs to 13 residues. Germline CDR1 is SQVTM and CDR2 is ANQGSEA. MiXCR, run by TCRdb on the 5' RACE reads, gives a single entry per CDR3 protein. Of hundreds of thousands of distinct CDR3 sequences listed, approximately 13% are singletons. The data belong to a study of T cells after yellow fever vaccination. V gene TRBV29-1 combines with J gene TRBJ2-1; D uncertain. The TCR comes from a man aged 30 to 39 who received the YFV17D yellow fever vaccine. Material: PBMCs, obtained on the day of the yellow fever booster vaccination. The CDR3 DNA follows: TGCAGCACAAGCCCGAACTCCTACAATGAGCAGTTCTTC. Amino acid sequence: CSTSPNSYNEQFF.